Listed here is a single TCR beta chain. Two negative PCRs, clearance, or symptom resolution had been documented for recovered Cohort 3 donors. As processed by the authors: Counts of nucleated cells, estimated from reference gene primer amplification, were obtained. Method: immunoSEQ multiplex PCR; TCRdb's copy keeps in-frame clones and lacks some. The V and J calls and the clone size are those of that table, but D and trimming were determined from the DNA. Here the sample spans about 180,000 clones, around 83% being singletons. These data belong to a study of blood T cell repertoires in COVID-19. CDR3 length: 14 residues. The germline V gene encodes CDR1 MNHEY and CDR2 SMNVEV (reference sequence). V shed 6 bases and J 5 bases; nucleotides not matched to a gene: 7.

Sequenced sample: PBMCs or T cells enriched from blood (not recorded which). This TCR derives from a man aged 45-65 years who had recovered from COVID-19. V and J are TRBV27 and TRBJ1-5; 7 nucleotides match TRBD1. CDR3 region: CASSLQGDDQPQHF. The CDR3 DNA is TGTGCCAGCAGCCTTCAGGGGGACGATCAGCCCCAGCATTTT.